This TCR beta chain is drawn from a study of cytomegalovirus exposure and HLA in healthy donors. Samples came from healthy bone marrow donors. As concerns this clone: What it recognizes is unknown.

Germline CDR1 reads SNHLY; CDR2 reads FYNNEI. Trimming took 6 bases from V and 0 from J, leaving 9 bases between them. The CDR3 runs to 13 residues. The PCR was carried out with 60 Vbeta primers and 13 Jbeta primers. This table comes from immunoSEQ multiplex PCR, and its TCRdb copy is limited to in-frame clones, with some not included. The table lists 150,000 to 200,000 clones, about 85% of them singletons. Notes on the study in general: The authors listed approximately 150 TCR beta chains as cytomegalovirus-associated. The productive fraction for most TCR beta V segments was about 90% or about 30% in an earlier analysis. V- and J-gene trimming in TCR beta was tied to a missense DCLRE1C variant by an analysis performed later.

Sequences were obtained from PBMCs. This clonotype was obtained from a girl under 18 in good health and CMV-seropositive. The rearrangement joins TRBV2 to TRBJ2-7; tentatively, D is TRBD2 (5 bases). CDR3 nucleotides: TGTGCCAGCAGACATAGCGACTCCTACGAGCAGTACTTC. Its protein product is CASRHSDSYEQYF. The full variable domain, with the rest looked up from reference TRBV2 and TRBJ2-7, is EPEVTQTPSHQVTQMGQEVILRCVPISNHLYFYWYRQILGQKVEFLVSFYNNEISEKSEIFDDQFSVERPDGSNFTLKIRSTKLEDSAMYFCASRHSDSYEQYFGPGTRLTVT.